Below, 7 T cell receptor beta chains from the same sample are listed, as sequenced in a study of CD8 T cells in Susac syndrome (dated 2019 in TCRdb). Library method: the immunoSEQ multiplex PCR assay. RNA was extracted with the RNeasy kit and about 0.5 to 1 ug was reverse transcribed using random hexamers. TCRdb itself trimmed the public reads at Q25 with fastp, ran MiXCR and retained productive beta chains. Each entry merges the rows of one CDR3 protein and shows their most common DNA and genes. The sample contains 250,000 to 300,000 distinct CDR3 sequences, approximately 84% of them found a single time. The top ten constitute over 0.09% of the sample. The sequenced sample was CD8+ T cells from PBMCs. These receptors were collected from a human donor with multiple sclerosis.

The chain joins TRBV9 to TRBJ2-1; D possibly corresponds to TRBD2 (5 bases). There are 14 residues in the CDR3. Germline CDR1 SGDLS, CDR2 YYNGEE. Deletions cut 0 bases from V and 9 bases from J, with 13 bases between. This CDR3 is CASSVGGRTSEQFF. The DNA for the CDR3 is TGTGCCAGCAGCGTAGGAGGGAGAACATCTGAGCAGTTCTTC.

This rearrangement joins TRBV12-5 to TRBJ1-3; unclear D gene. Trimming left V 0 bases short and J 4 bases short, with 4 bases between. CDR3 size: 13 residues. Germline CDR1 reads LGHNT; CDR2 reads FRNRAP. The CDR3 here is CASGLVRGNTIYF. CDR3 sequence (DNA): TGTGCTAGTGGTTTGGTCCGGGGAAACACCATATATTTT.

The chain recombines TRBV24-1 with TRBJ2-1; D call uncertain. The germline CDR1 and CDR2 sequences are KGHDR and SFDVKD. CDR3 length: 17 amino acids. Trimming left V 2 bases short and J 2 bases short, with 15 bases between. This chain's CDR3 is CATSDSYGFTPYNEQFF. CDR3 coding DNA: TGTGCCACCAGTGATTCGTACGGGTTTACACCCTACAATGAGCAGTTCTTC.

V and J are TRBV10-3 and TRBJ2-3; 9 bases map to TRBD1. Trimming removed 2 bases from V and 11 bases from J; junction bases left unmatched: 14. The CDR3 has 16 amino acids. Germline V gene data show CDR1 as ENHRY and CDR2 as SYGVKD. This chain's CDR3 is CAISEGLGDRVSWQYF. CDR3 DNA: TGTGCCATCAGTGAGGGACTTGGGGACAGGGTCAGTTGGCAGTATTTT.

The rearrangement links TRBV28 to TRBJ2-7; 9 bases map to TRBD2. Trimming at V came to 0 bases and at J to 5 bases, leaving 11 bases not matched to a gene. The germline gives CDR1 MDHEN, CDR2 SYDVKM. The CDR3 runs to 17 residues. The DNA of the CDR3 is TGTGCCAGCAGTTTATGGGGCTTGCGGGAGGGAGACGACGAGCAGTACTTC. This codes for CASSLWGLREGDDEQYF.

This chain uses TRBV7-9 with TRBJ2-1; D is unresolved. The V gene lost 1 base and the J gene lost 7 bases, with 8 bases spanning the gap. The CDR3 is 13 amino acids. CDR1 is SEHNR and CDR2 is FQNEAQ in the germline V gene (reference sequence). Here the CDR3 DNA reads TGTGCCAGCAGCTTAGTAACTTTTAATGAGCAGTTCTTC. Translated, it gives CASSLVTFNEQFF.

The V call is TRBV24-1, the J call TRBJ2-1; 12 positions match TRBD1. In germline, CDR1 is KGHDR, CDR2 SFDVKD. The CDR3 runs to 17 residues. Losses at the gene ends were 3 bases for V and 9 bases for J; bases not matched to a gene: 11. CDR3 amino acids: CATSDASRDRGRSEQFF. The CDR3 coding sequence is TGTGCCACCAGTGATGCGTCCCGGGACAGGGGGCGAAGTGAGCAGTTCTTC.